This T cell receptor beta chain was retrieved from a study of radiotherapy plus CTLA-4 blockade in lung cancer. General study results and limits: Increased serum interferon-beta after radiation also reportedly predicted response strongly. After radiotherapy and ipilimumab, tumor-derived clones expanded in peripheral blood.

This clone was seen only a few times. Its antigen is not identified. Repertoires were generated with immunoSEQ multiplex PCR, while TCRdb's copy carries only in-frame clones and drops some. This sample has about 47,000 clones, with more than 70% found just once. Germline CDR1 and CDR2: SGHTA and FQGTGA. The CDR3 length is 16 residues. Trimming stripped 1 base from V and 5 bases from J, with 17 bases between. The gene calls are TRBV7-3 and TRBJ2-5; TRBD1 is a possible D gene (6 bases). The sequence derives from a human donor with non-small cell lung cancer who had stable disease on radiotherapy plus ipilimumab. The specimen was peripheral blood, collected from a patient treated with radiotherapy plus ipilimumab. Here the CDR3 reads CASSLNGGPNGETQYF. CDR3 coding DNA: TGTGCCAGCAGCTTAAATGGGGGCCCCAATGGGGAGACCCAGTACTTC.